One sample yielded the 12 T cell receptor beta chains listed below, sequenced in a study of T cell responses to AZD1222 COVID-19 vaccine. TCRdb's table, derived via immunoSEQ multiplex PCR, lists solely in-frame clones and lacks some. The sample carries about 120,000 clones, roughly 90% recorded once. Sequencing used peripheral blood, obtained on day 0 of AZD1222 vaccination. The receptor source for this set is an adult in good health.

The genes are TRBV2 and TRBJ1-5; D not resolved. The V gene's germline CDR1 is SNHLY and CDR2 FYNNEI. The CDR3 runs to 13 residues. Trimming removed 7 bases from V and 1 base from J, with 8 bases in between. As DNA, the CDR3 is TGTGCCAGCATGGTTCAGAGCAATCAGCCCCAGCATTTT. Protein product: CASMVQSNQPQHF. Together with reference TRBV2 and TRBJ1-5, the CDR3 gives the full variable domain: EPEVTQTPSHQVTQMGQEVILRCVPISNHLYFYWYRQILGQKVEFLVSFYNNEISEKSEIFDDQFSVERPDGSNFTLKIRSTKLEDSAMYFCASMVQSNQPQHFGDGTRLSIL.

This clone was counted once. The CDR3 DNA sequence: TGTGCCAGCAGGCGTGGCGGGGGGTCCTACAATGAGCAGTTCTTC. Residues: CASRRGGGSYNEQFF. This chain uses TRBV4-2 with TRBJ2-1; 8 bases line up with TRBD2. CDR1 and CDR2 from the germline V gene are LGHNA and YNFKEQ. The CDR3 runs to 15 residues. V lost 6 bases to trimming and J lost 1 base; unmatched junction nucleotides: 5.

This clone was counted a few times. The V call is TRBV5-1, the J call TRBJ1-1; 8 nucleotides line up with TRBD1. Germline values: CDR1 SGHRS, CDR2 YFSETQ. This CDR3 is 14 amino acids long. The V and J ends lost 4 bases and 3 bases, in that order; junction bases with no gene match: 5. The CDR3 sequence: CASSRTGGDTEAFF. DNA of the CDR3: TGCGCCAGCAGCCGCACAGGGGGGGACACTGAAGCTTTCTTT.

V usage is TRBV3-1 (or the pseudogene TRBV3-2) and J usage is TRBJ1-1; the D gene is possibly TRBD1 (6 bases). V was cut by 6 bases and J by 4 bases, with 15 bases left in between. The germline V gene has CDR1 LGHDT and CDR2 YNNKEL (reference sequence). This CDR3 contains 14 residues. The CDR3 DNA is TGTGCCAGCAGTCAGCGGGGGCTTGGCACTGAAGCTTTCTTT. This encodes CASSQRGLGTEAFF.

The V call is TRBV28, the J call TRBJ2-1; no firm D call. CDR3 length: 15 residues. CDR1 is MDHEN, CDR2 SYDVKM, per germline. The germline V and J ends were trimmed by 6 bases and 9 bases, with 21 bases remaining between them. The CDR3 here is CASRSGGAPPGEQFF. The CDR3, as DNA: TGTGCCAGCAGGTCTGGCGGAGCTCCTCCGGGTGAGCAGTTCTTC. Looking up the rest from reference TRBV28 and TRBJ2-1 gives the full variable domain: DVKVTQSSRYLVKRTGEKVFLECVQDMDHENMFWYRQDPGLGLRLIYFSYDVKMKEKGDIPEGYSVSREKKERFSLILESASTNQTSMYLCASRSGGAPPGEQFFGPGTRLTVL.

The chain is built from TRBV4-1 and TRBJ2-7; TRBD2 matches at 8 bases. This CDR3 contains 19 residues. Germline V CDR1 and CDR2: MGHRA, YSYEKL. The trim removed 1 base at V and 3 bases at J, leaving 17 bases unmatched. The CDR3 loop is CASSQVGLAGGVRDYEQYF. DNA for the CDR3: TGCGCCAGCAGCCAAGTGGGGCTAGCGGGCGGGGTACGGGACTACGAGCAGTACTTC.

The gene calls are TRBV7-3 and TRBJ1-2; TRBD1 is a possible D gene (6 bases). Germline V gives CDR1 SGHTA, CDR2 FQGTGA. The V end lost 5 bases, the J end lost 7 bases, and 23 bases lay between the germline ends. The CDR3 runs 16 residues. DNA of the CDR3: TGTGCCAGCAGCCTTAGTGGGGGACTGGGACACTTTGGCTACACCTTC. This gives the protein CASSLSGGLGHFGYTF.

This chain joins TRBV10-2 and TRBJ1-2, with a possible D match to TRBD1 (6 bases). CDR1 WSHSY and CDR2 SAAADI come from the germline V gene. V dropped 9 bases and J dropped 2 bases, with 13 bases sitting between them. The CDR3 is made up of 13 amino acids. CDR3 nucleotide sequence: TGCGCCAGTTCTAAGGGGACAAACTATGGCTACACCTTC. Translation gives CASSKGTNYGYTF.

This chain links TRBV7-3 with TRBJ2-1, with TRBD2 identical over 10 bases. Per the germline V gene, CDR1 is SGHTA and CDR2 is FQGTGA. This CDR3 region has 15 residues. V was clipped by 0 bases and J by 10 bases; unmatched bases: 6. In DNA form, the CDR3 reads TGTGCCAGCAGCTTAACTAGCGGGAGGTCCCGGGAGCAGTTCTTC. Protein product: CASSLTSGRSREQFF. Combining the CDR3 with reference TRBV7-3 and TRBJ2-1 gives the whole variable domain GAGVSQTPSNKVTEKGKYVELRCDPISGHTALYWYRQSLGQGPEFLIYFQGTGAADDSGLPNDRFFAVRPEGSVSTLKIQRTERGDSAVYLCASSLTSGRSREQFFGPGTRLTVL.

This chain links TRBV2 with TRBJ1-2, with no clear D. V was clipped by 6 bases and J by 7 bases, with 18 bases between them. The CDR3 length is 14 residues. Per the germline V gene, CDR1 is SNHLY and CDR2 is FYNNEI. Here the CDR3 reads CASRPAGILVGYTF. The CDR3 DNA reads as TGTGCCAGCAGACCCGCGGGGATCCTTGTTGGCTACACCTTC. The whole variable domain, filled in from reference TRBV2 and TRBJ1-2, reads EPEVTQTPSHQVTQMGQEVILRCVPISNHLYFYWYRQILGQKVEFLVSFYNNEISEKSEIFDDQFSVERPDGSNFTLKIRSTKLEDSAMYFCASRPAGILVGYTFGSGTRLTVV.

The chain employs TRBV29-1 and TRBJ2-1, with D possibly being TRBD1 (6 bases). Trimming cost V 4 bases and J 0 bases, with 22 bases left between them. The germline V gene encodes CDR1 SQVTM and CDR2 ANQGSEA. This CDR3 spans 18 amino acids. The CDR3 protein is CSVARRTESVSSYNEQFF. Here the CDR3 DNA reads TGCAGCGTTGCCCGCCGGACAGAATCAGTGAGCTCCTACAATGAGCAGTTCTTC.

This clone was observed a single time. The CDR3 sequence is CASSRGGLAYEQYF. As DNA, the CDR3 is TGTGCCAGCAGCCGCGGGGGACTAGCCTACGAGCAGTACTTC. The chain has TRBV11-3 and TRBJ2-7; 8 bases are shared with TRBD2. This CDR3 has 14 residues. Germline V gene sequence: CDR1 SGHNT, CDR2 YENEEA. Trimming removed 5 bases from V and 2 bases from J; junction bases left unmatched: 5.